Included here is one T cell receptor beta chain sequence, with context. Its antigen is as yet unknown. CDR1 is SQVTM and CDR2 is ANQGSEA in the germline V gene. The CDR3 is 12 residues long. V was trimmed by 6 bases and J by 4 bases, leaving 10 bases between them. This sample was taken from a study of T cells after yellow fever vaccination. General study results and limits: Clonotypes found in both CD4 and CD8 compartments made up a small share.

TCRdb reprocessed the 5' RACE reads via MiXCR and lists one record per CDR3 protein. The repertoire has 300,000 or so distinct CDR3 sequences, around 4.1% of them found once; the top ten carry approximately 24%. V usage is TRBV29-1 and J usage is TRBJ2-1, with D unresolved. The receptor was isolated from a man younger than 30 who received the YFV17D yellow fever vaccine. Sample: PBMCs, taken 5 days after the yellow fever booster vaccination. The DNA for the CDR3 is TGCAGCGTCGCGGCCTCTTACAATGAGCAGTTCTTC. Its translation is CSVAASYNEQFF.